Listed below are T cell receptor beta chains from one sample, sequenced in a study of cytomegalovirus exposure and HLA in healthy donors. Here immunoSEQ multiplex PCR was the method, and the copy in TCRdb shows in-frame clones only, minus some. Seen here are under 250,000 clones, about 93% observed once, and the top ten hold 1% to 1.2%. The sample consisted of PBMCs. The source of these receptors is a woman between 18 and 30 years old in good health and CMV-seronegative. Both conserved end residues are part of each CDR3. Fields, in order: V gene, D gene, CDR3 length, clone size, J gene, CDR3 DNA, CDR3 protein. The D gene is left open where the match is weak. Clone size, where shown, is once, few, many, or a class for clones that have expanded.

V: TRBV19
D: -
length: 14
size: -
J: TRBJ2-1
DNA: TGTGCCAGTAGTATAGGCAGGGAGGCAATTGAGCAGTTCTTC
CDR3: CASSIGREAIEQFF

V: TRBV7-3
D: TRBD1
length: 17
size: -
J: TRBJ2-2
DNA: TGTGCCAGCAGCCCCATCCTTGGACAGGGTAACACCGGGGAGCTGTTTTTT
CDR3: CASSPILGQGNTGELFF

V: TRBV9
D: -
length: 14
size: -
J: TRBJ2-2
DNA: TGTGCCAGCAGCTCCCGACTGGACACCGGGGAGCTGTTTTTT
CDR3: CASSSRLDTGELFF

V: TRBV7-3
D: TRBD2
length: 15
size: -
J: TRBJ2-1
DNA: TGTGCCAGCAGCTTACTAGCGGGGTCCTACAATGAGCAGTTCTTC
CDR3: CASSLLAGSYNEQFF

V: TRBV7-2
D: TRBD2
length: 17
size: few
J: TRBJ2-5
DNA: TGTGCCAGCAGCTTAGACGGGTTAGCGGGGGTACGGGGGGCCCAGTACTTC
CDR3: CASSLDGLAGVRGAQYF

V: TRBV6-4
D: -
length: 14
size: -
J: TRBJ1-5
DNA: TGTGCCAGCAGTGGTGCCAGGGGAAATCAGCCCCAGCATTTT
CDR3: CASSGARGNQPQHF

V: TRBV28
D: TRBD2
length: 13
size: -
J: TRBJ2-7
DNA: TGTGCCAGCCCGCCGGGACTAGACTACGAGCAGTACTTC
CDR3: CASPPGLDYEQYF

V: TRBV12-5
D: TRBD2
length: 18
size: -
J: TRBJ2-1
DNA: TGTGCTAGTGGTTTGGTACGTCTAGCGGGAGGGCCTGATAATGAGCAGTTCTTC
CDR3: CASGLVRLAGGPDNEQFF

V: TRBV6-1
D: -
length: 13
size: -
J: TRBJ2-5
DNA: TGTGCCAGCAGAGTGACAGGAGGAGAGACCCAGTACTTC
CDR3: CASRVTGGETQYF

V: TRBV2
D: -
length: 15
size: -
J: TRBJ1-2
DNA: TGTGCCAGCAGTGAAGCTGGACACGCTAACTATGGCTACACCTTC
CDR3: CASSEAGHANYGYTF

V: TRBV4-1
D: TRBD2
length: 16
size: -
J: TRBJ2-3
DNA: TGCGCCAGCAGCCGAGGACTAGCGGGATGGCCAGATACGCAGTATTTT
CDR3: CASSRGLAGWPDTQYF

V: TRBV28
D: -
length: 16
size: -
J: TRBJ2-3
DNA: TGTGCCAGCAGTTCCCAACTAGCCTTAGGGGCAGATACGCAGTATTTT
CDR3: CASSSQLALGADTQYF

V: TRBV6-1
D: TRBD1
length: 14
size: -
J: TRBJ2-7
DNA: TGTGCCAGCAGGACCTCCAGGGGGCTCCACGAGCAGTACTTC
CDR3: CASRTSRGLHEQYF

V: TRBV13
D: -
length: 12
size: -
J: TRBJ1-5
DNA: TGTGCCAGCAGCTCCAGGGATCAGCCCCAGCATTTT
CDR3: CASSSRDQPQHF

V: TRBV30
D: TRBD1
length: 14
size: -
J: TRBJ1-2
DNA: TGTGCCTGGACCCGGACAGGGGTGGACTATGGCTACACCTTC
CDR3: CAWTRTGVDYGYTF

V: TRBV30
D: -
length: 14
size: few
J: TRBJ2-7
DNA: TGTGCCTGGAGTGTAGGCAGGGCATCGGCCGAGCAGTACTTC
CDR3: CAWSVGRASAEQYF